This T cell receptor beta chain is from a study of shared clonotypes between healthy human individuals. In the study overall: The study enrolled a couple of women and a few men aged 18 to 49.

Only in-frame clones appear in the TCRdb table, and some are missing; sequencing was by immunoSEQ multiplex PCR. The table records approximately 1.9 million clones, around 93% of them present only once. It was CD45RO-negative cells, positively selected for CCR7, that made up naive CD8 cells, with terminally differentiated effector memory CD45RA+ cells excluded. This TCR was sampled from a man between 18 and 29 years old in good health. Some clones in this sample may be carry-over from other donors' samples. The material sequenced was naive CD8+ T cells from PBMCs.

CDR3 region: CASSTRGRPYNEQFF. The CDR3 DNA reads TGTGCCAGCAGCACCCGCGGGAGACCTTACAATGAGCAGTTCTTC. This chain links TRBV7-9 with TRBJ2-1; 7 nucleotides agree with TRBD2. The ends lost 5 bases at V and 4 bases at J; junction bases unmatched: 8. The CDR3 length is 15 residues. Germline V gene lookup returns CDR1 SEHNR and CDR2 FQNEAQ (reference sequence).